What follows describes a single T cell receptor (beta chain). The CDR3 spans 13 residues. Trimming left V 6 bases short and J 7 bases short, with 13 bases between. The germline V gene has CDR1 MDHEN and CDR2 SYDVKM. This sample stems from a study of control samples from healthy donors and cancer patients. Method: immunoSEQ multiplex PCR; TCRdb's copy keeps in-frame clones and lacks some. The repertoire consists of tens of thousands of clones, with 65% to 80% occurring once and the leading ten covering 17%. The source material was formalin-fixed, paraffin-embedded tissue. The TCR sequence derives from a male donor with melanoma. The chain recombines TRBV28 with TRBJ1-5; D is perhaps TRBD1 (5 bases). CDR3 coding DNA: TGTGCCAGCAGAGGGACGGGAAACCAGCCCCAGCATTTT. This translates into CASRGTGNQPQHF.